A selection of T cell receptor beta chains follows, all from one sample in a study of shared clonotypes between healthy human individuals. Data came from immunoSEQ multiplex PCR; TCRdb stores just in-frame clones and leaves some out. Of about 2,100,000 clones listed, 90% to 95% were seen once; the top ten hold under 2%. The sample comprised naive CD8+ T cells from PBMCs. The receptors were sampled from a man aged 18 to 29 in good health. Some clones in this sample may be carry-over from other donors' samples. CDR3s include the opening cysteine and the closing phenylalanine or tryptophan. Each record gives: J gene, V gene, clone size, D gene, CDR3 DNA, CDR3 protein. A D gene is named only where the DNA matches it firmly. Size values are once, few and many counts, or a class for expanded clones, and some rows have none.

>TRBJ2-2|TRBV28|NA|TRBD1
TGTGCCACTGTGACAGGGAATCTCGGGGAGCTGTTTTTT
CATVTGNLGELFF
>TRBJ2-3|TRBV28|NA|NA
TGTGCCAGCAGTTTAAGAGTAGATACGCAGTATTTT
CASSLRVDTQYF
>TRBJ1-2|TRBV28|NA|NA
TGTGCCAGCAGTTTCACCCGGACGGGTGGCTACACCTTC
CASSFTRTGGYTF
>TRBJ1-4|TRBV13|NA|NA
TGTGCCAGCAGCTTCGGGAGGGGAACTAATGAAAAACTGTTTTTT
CASSFGRGTNEKLFF
>TRBJ1-1|TRBV7-9|NA|TRBD1
TGTGCCAGCAGCACCGGACAGGGGTTGGCTGAAGCTTTCTTT
CASSTGQGLAEAFF
>TRBJ2-5|TRBV4-3|NA|TRBD2
TGCGCCAGCAGCCAAGATCCTACTAGCGGGAGGGAGACCCAGTACTTC
CASSQDPTSGRETQYF
>TRBJ2-1|TRBV2|once|TRBD1
TGTGCCACTCACCGCCGGGACAGGGGATTCTTC
CATHRRDRGFF
>TRBJ2-7|TRBV15|NA|NA
TGTGCCACCAGCGGCCGGGACAATAAACCCTACGAGCAGTACTTC
CATSGRDNKPYEQYF
>TRBJ2-3|TRBV28|NA|NA
TGTGCCAGCAGGGGAGTTGGGGGCGCGACAGATACGCAGTATTTT
CASRGVGGATDTQYF
>TRBJ2-7|TRBV14|NA|NA
TGTGCCAGCAGCCAAGATTCCCCCTACGAGCAGTACTTC
CASSQDSPYEQYF
>TRBJ2-7|TRBV4-3|NA|TRBD2
TGCGCCAGCAGCCCCGGGACTAGCGGGATTTACGAGCAGTACTTC
CASSPGTSGIYEQYF
>TRBJ2-7|TRBV25-1|NA|NA
TGTGCCAGCAGCGCTAACACCTGGAGCTCCTACGAGCAGTACTTC
CASSANTWSSYEQYF
>TRBJ2-3|TRBV7-9|NA|TRBD2
TGTGCCAGCAGCCCTCGGACTAGCGGGAGAACAGATACGCAGTATTTT
CASSPRTSGRTDTQYF
>TRBJ1-1|TRBV5-1|NA|NA
TGCGCCAGCAGCTTGACCGGGCGCACTGAAGCTTTCTTT
CASSLTGRTEAFF
>TRBJ1-2|TRBV28|NA|NA
TGTGCCAGCAGTGGGGCCAACTGGGGACAAACAGATGGCTACACCTTC
CASSGANWGQTDGYTF
>TRBJ2-3|TRBV9|NA|TRBD2
TGTGCCAGCAGCGGCGGGAGAGGTACCGATACGCAGTATTTT
CASSGGRGTDTQYF
>TRBJ2-1|TRBV15|NA|TRBD2
TGTGCCACCCCGGGACTAGCGGGAGGGCCAGAGCAGTTCTTC
CATPGLAGGPEQFF
>TRBJ1-2|TRBV6-5|NA|NA
TGTGCCAGCAGTTACTCGATGGGGAACTCTGGCTACACCTTC
CASSYSMGNSGYTF
>TRBJ2-2|TRBV27|NA|TRBD2
TGTGCCAGCAGTTTCCCCGCGGGAGGCTACACCGGGGAGCTGTTTTTT
CASSFPAGGYTGELFF
>TRBJ2-7|TRBV2|NA|NA
TGTGCCAGCAGTGGGCGTGGGAGCCCCTACGAGCAGTACTTC
CASSGRGSPYEQYF
>TRBJ2-5|TRBV6-6|NA|TRBD1
TGTGCCAGCAGTCCTAGACAGGGGACAAACCAAGAGACCCAGTACTTC
CASSPRQGTNQETQYF
>TRBJ2-1|TRBV7-9|NA|NA
TGTGCCAGCAGCCCAGGGCGTGAGCAGTTCTTC
CASSPGREQFF
>TRBJ1-5|TRBV29-1|NA|NA
TGCAGCGTTGAAAGGGATCCTCAGGGGAAGGCTCAGCCCCAGCATTTT
CSVERDPQGKAQPQHF
>TRBJ1-1|TRBV7-9|NA|NA
TGTGCCAGCAGCGGGGGGGTGGCTGAAGCTTTCTTT
CASSGGVAEAFF
>TRBJ2-2|TRBV9|NA|NA
TGTGCCAGCAGCCCTATATCAGGGTTCGGGTATACCGGGGAGCTGTTTTTT
CASSPISGFGYTGELFF
>TRBJ2-4|TRBV14|NA|NA
TGTGCCAGCAGCCAAGATAACGGGTTTATTCAGTACTTC
CASSQDNGFIQYF
>TRBJ2-1|TRBV12-5|NA|TRBD1
TGTGCTAGCTCCAGGGGGCTTGAGCAGTTCTTC
CASSRGLEQFF
>TRBJ1-5|TRBV9|NA|TRBD1
TGTGCCAGCAGCGTAGGGGACAGGAGCAATCAGCCCCAGCATTTT
CASSVGDRSNQPQHF
>TRBJ2-4|TRBV25-1|NA|NA
TGTGCCAGCAGTGTAGGAAACATTCAGTACTTC
CASSVGNIQYF
>TRBJ2-7|TRBV19|NA|NA
TGTGCCAGTAGCCCCTTAGCGGAGGGGATTTACGAGCAGTACTTC
CASSPLAEGIYEQYF
>TRBJ2-7|TRBV30|NA|NA
TGTGCCTGGAAAGGGGGAGGGAACGAGCAGTACTTC
CAWKGGGNEQYF
>TRBJ1-1|TRBV9|NA|NA
TGTGCCAGCAGCCCCCAGGGAATCGCTGAAGCTTTCTTT
CASSPQGIAEAFF
>TRBJ1-2|TRBV7-2|NA|NA
TGTGCCAGCAGCTTATTGGGGACTAACTATGGCTACACCTTC
CASSLLGTNYGYTF
>TRBJ1-2|TRBV6-5|once|NA
TGTGCCAGCAGAACCGACAGCGAGGATAACTATGGCTACACCTTC
CASRTDSEDNYGYTF
>TRBJ2-1|TRBV18|NA|NA
TGTGCCAGCTCACCACCTTACGGGAACTCCTACAATGAGCAGTTCTTC
CASSPPYGNSYNEQFF
>TRBJ2-7|TRBV7-6|NA|NA
TGTGCCAGCAGCTCAACAGGGAACTCTGGGGGCGAGCAGTACTTC
CASSSTGNSGGEQYF
>TRBJ2-2|TRBV6-1|NA|NA
TGTGCCAGCAGTGAATACTTAATTGTGGCTGCGAGGAACACCGGGGAGCTGTTTTTT
CASSEYLIVAARNTGELFF
>TRBJ2-7|TRBV27|NA|NA
TGTGCCAGCAGTCCGGACGGAACCTCCTACGAGCAGTACTTC
CASSPDGTSYEQYF
>TRBJ2-3|TRBV20-1|NA|NA
TGCAGTGCTAGATTTACAGATACGCAGTATTTT
CSARFTDTQYF
>TRBJ2-1|TRBV27|NA|NA
TGTGCCAGCAGTTTCTTTGCCGCCAACTCCTACAATGAGCAGTTCTTC
CASSFFAANSYNEQFF
>TRBJ1-2|TRBV28|NA|TRBD1
TGTGCCAGCAGGCAAATACAACAGGGGACTGGCTACACCTTC
CASRQIQQGTGYTF
>TRBJ1-1|TRBV29-1|few|NA
TGCAGGGGTGATCATGGGGCTGAAGCTTTCTTT
CRGDHGAEAFF
>TRBJ2-7|TRBV9|NA|NA
TGTGCCAGCAGCGCCACAGGGCGCGAGCAGTACTTC
CASSATGREQYF
>TRBJ1-1|TRBV19|NA|NA
TGTGCCAGTATCTCAGATGGGGTAGGAACTGAAGCTTTCTTT
CASISDGVGTEAFF
>TRBJ1-2|TRBV11-2|NA|NA
TGTGCCAGCAGCTACACGGTTGGGGGCTATGGCTACACCTTC
CASSYTVGGYGYTF
>TRBJ1-5|TRBV28|NA|NA
TGTGCCAGCAGGTTACCCCGGACAGCTTATAGCAATCAGCCCCAGCATTTT
CASRLPRTAYSNQPQHF
>TRBJ2-7|TRBV4-3|NA|TRBD2
TGCGCCAGCAGCCCGACTAGCGGAGCCTACGAGCAGTACTTC
CASSPTSGAYEQYF
>TRBJ2-1|TRBV28|NA|TRBD2
TGTGCCAGCAGTTTAGAACGGCGGGAGCTCCTCAATGAGCAGTTCTTC
CASSLERRELLNEQFF
>TRBJ1-2|TRBV10-3|once|NA
TGTGCCATCAGTGAGTCGGCGGGGATGGCCTATGGCTACACCTTC
CAISESAGMAYGYTF
>TRBJ1-5|TRBV28|NA|NA
TGTGCCAGCAGTTTTTCTCATTTCCAGCCCCAGCATTTT
CASSFSHFQPQHF
>TRBJ2-7|TRBV4-2|NA|NA
TGTGCCAGCAGCCAAGGGGGCGGCTACGAGCAGTACTTC
CASSQGGGYEQYF
>TRBJ2-1|TRBV29-1|NA|TRBD1
TGCAGCGCTAGACAGGGGAGCTCCTACAATGAGCAGTTCTTC
CSARQGSSYNEQFF
>TRBJ2-1|TRBV7-9|NA|TRBD2
TGTGCCAGCAGCCAGACCGGACTAGCGGGCCATGAGCAGTTCTTC
CASSQTGLAGHEQFF